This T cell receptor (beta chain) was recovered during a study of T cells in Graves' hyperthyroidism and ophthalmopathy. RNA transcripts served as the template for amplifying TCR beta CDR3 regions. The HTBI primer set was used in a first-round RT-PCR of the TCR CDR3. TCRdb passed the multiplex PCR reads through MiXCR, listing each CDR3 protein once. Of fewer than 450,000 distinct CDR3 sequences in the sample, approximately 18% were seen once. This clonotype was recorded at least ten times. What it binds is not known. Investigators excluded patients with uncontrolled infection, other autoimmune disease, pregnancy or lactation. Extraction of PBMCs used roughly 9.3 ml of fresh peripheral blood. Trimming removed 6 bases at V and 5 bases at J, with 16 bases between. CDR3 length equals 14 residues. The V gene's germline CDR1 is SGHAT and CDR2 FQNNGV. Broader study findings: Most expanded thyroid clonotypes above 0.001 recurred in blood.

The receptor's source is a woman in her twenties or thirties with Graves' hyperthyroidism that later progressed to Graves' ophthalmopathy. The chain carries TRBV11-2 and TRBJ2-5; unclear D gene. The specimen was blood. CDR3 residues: CASSFDTFWETQYF. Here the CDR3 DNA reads TGTGCCAGCAGTTTTGACACTTTTTGGGAGACCCAGTACTTC.